The 27 T cell receptor beta chains below come from one sample, sequenced in a study of blood T cell repertoires in COVID-19 (dated by TCRdb to between 2020 and 2021). The library came from the immunoSEQ multiplex PCR assay. This is the immuneACCESS table as TCRdb keeps it, with only in-frame sequences that have V and J called. A part of the clones is gone; compared with another copy, unresolved V genes explain less than half, and the rest is unexplained. The table for this sample lists around 330,000 clones; approximately 87% of them were counted only once. Of the sample, roughly 4% is held by the ten largest clones. The sequenced sample consisted of peripheral blood. These receptors were taken from a woman aged 45-65 years with active or convalescent COVID-19.

The chain combines TRBV9 with TRBJ2-7; TRBD1 is a possible D gene (5 bases). CDR1 SGDLS and CDR2 YYNGEE come from the germline V gene. The CDR3 runs 15 residues. Trimming shortened V by 0 bases and J by 1 base, and 11 bases separated the two germline ends. CDR3 nucleotide sequence: TGTGCCAGCAGCGTAGGTGGGGCTGGTTCCTACGAGCAGTACTTC. This sequence encodes CASSVGGAGSYEQYF.

The DNA for the CDR3 is TGTGCCAGCAGTTACTCTGGGACAGGAAACACTGAAGCTTTCTTT. It encodes CASSYSGTGNTEAFF. The chain employs TRBV6-6 and TRBJ1-1; 8 nucleotides agree with TRBD1. V lost 0 bases to trimming and J lost 2 bases; unmatched junction nucleotides: 2. This CDR3 region has 15 residues. Germline loops: CDR1 MNHNY, CDR2 SVGAGI (reference sequence).

Only a few counts were recorded for this clone. V and J are TRBV30 and TRBJ1-2, with a possible D match to TRBD1 (5 bases). The V end lost 4 bases, the J end lost 6 bases, and 15 bases lay between the germline ends. Per the germline V gene, CDR1 is GTSNPN and CDR2 is SVGIG (reference sequence). The length of the CDR3 is 13 residues. The CDR3 spells CAWIYGWGDGYTF. The CDR3 DNA reads TGTGCCTGGATCTATGGGTGGGGGGATGGCTACACCTTC. The whole variable domain, filled in from reference TRBV30 and TRBJ1-2, reads SQTIHQWPATLVQPVGSPLSLECTVEGTSNPNLYWYRQAAGRGLQLLFYSVGIGQISSEVPQNLSASRPQDRQFILSSKKLLLSDSGFYLCAWIYGWGDGYTFGSGTRLTVV.

The V gene is TRBV6-4, the J gene TRBJ2-1; 12 bases are shared with TRBD2. V trimming: 3 bases; J trimming: 0 bases; junction bases outside the gene matches: 6. Germline CDR1 and CDR2: MRHNA and SNTAGT. This CDR3 contains 18 residues. The chain's CDR3 is CASSEGLAGPSSYNEQFF. CDR3 bases: TGTGCCAGCAGTGAAGGACTAGCGGGACCGAGCTCCTACAATGAGCAGTTCTTC.

This chain uses TRBV4-3 with TRBJ2-2, with 12 bases fitting TRBD2. The CDR3 runs to 18 residues. Germline V gene lookup returns CDR1 LGHNA and CDR2 YSLEER. V was clipped by 0 bases and J by 5 bases; unmatched bases: 7. The CDR3 region is CASSQEYTSGGYTGELFF. The CDR3, as DNA: TGCGCCAGCAGCCAAGAATACACTAGCGGGGGGTATACCGGGGAGCTGTTTTTT.

J is TRBJ1-6 and V is TRBV28; TRBD1 matches 7 bases. Germline V gives CDR1 MDHEN, CDR2 SYDVKM. V gave up 5 bases and J gave up 4 bases; unmatched junction bases: 5. The CDR3 loop spans 15 amino acids. The CDR3 DNA reads TGTGCCAGCAGTCTGGGACAGCCTTATAATTCACCCCTCCACTTT. Translated: CASSLGQPYNSPLHF.

This rearrangement joins TRBV5-6 to TRBJ2-7, with a possible D match to TRBD2 (7 bases). This CDR3 is built from 13 residues. Trimming removed 9 bases from V and 4 bases from J, with 17 bases in between. CDR1 and CDR2 (germline): SGHDT, YYEEEE. CDR3 in amino acids: CAIPGGRRYEQYF. CDR3 sequence (DNA): TGTGCCATCCCCGGGGGGCGAAGGTACGAGCAGTACTTC. The full variable domain, in which reference TRBV5-6 and TRBJ2-7 provide the parts outside the CDR3, is DAGVTQSPTHLIKTRGQQVTLRCSPKSGHDTVSWYQQALGQGPQFIFQYYEEEERQRGNFPDRFSGHQFPNYSSELNVNALLLGDSALYLCAIPGGRRYEQYFGPGTRLTVT.

Concerning this clone: Its ends do not fully match the called genes, so a read error is possible. The V gene is TRBV28, the J gene TRBJ2-7; 7 bases line up with TRBD1. The CDR3 length is 11 residues. The germline CDR1 and CDR2 sequences are MDHEN and SYDVKM. The CDR3 DNA follows: TGTGCCAGCAGTTTCGGGACAGCATTTTTTTTC. Protein sequence: CASSFGTAFFF.

This chain connects TRBV2 to TRBJ2-3; the D gene is possibly TRBD2 (5 bases). This CDR3 is 15 amino acids long. V dropped 5 bases and J dropped 0 bases, with 12 bases sitting between them. Per the germline V gene, CDR1 is SNHLY and CDR2 is FYNNEI. The CDR3: CASSPSGQSTDTQYF. CDR3 sequence (DNA): TGTGCCAGCAGTCCAAGCGGTCAAAGCACAGATACGCAGTATTTT.

This clone was counted only a few times. The chain has TRBV2 and TRBJ1-3; D is ambiguous. The germline gives CDR1 SNHLY, CDR2 FYNNEI. V lost 7 bases and J lost 0, with 7 bases in between. There are 13 residues in the CDR3. The chain's CDR3 is CASNPGSGNTIYF. The CDR3 bases are TGTGCCAGCAACCCAGGCTCTGGAAACACCATATATTTT. The variable domain in full, with the rest retrieved from reference TRBV2 and TRBJ1-3, is EPEVTQTPSHQVTQMGQEVILRCVPISNHLYFYWYRQILGQKVEFLVSFYNNEISEKSEIFDDQFSVERPDGSNFTLKIRSTKLEDSAMYFCASNPGSGNTIYFGEGSWLTVV.

The V call is TRBV19, the J call TRBJ1-4, with unresolved D. Germline assignment: CDR1 LNHDA and CDR2 SQIVND (reference sequence). CDR3 length: 14 residues. V was pared by 5 bases and J by 5 bases, with 12 bases between. The DNA of the CDR3 is TGTGCCAGTAGTCCTTTGGAAGCGAATGAAAAACTGTTTTTT. Protein sequence: CASSPLEANEKLFF.

The chain links TRBV28 to TRBJ2-7, with D tentatively TRBD1 (6 bases). The CDR3 covers 16 residues. V was clipped by 2 bases and J by 3 bases, with 17 bases between them. From germline, CDR1 is MDHEN and CDR2 SYDVKM. The CDR3: CASSLMARQAIYEQYF. The DNA for the CDR3 is TGTGCCAGCAGTTTAATGGCGCGACAGGCCATCTACGAGCAGTACTTC.

This clone was seen more than once but under ten times. The V gene is TRBV19, the J gene TRBJ2-7; 7 positions agree with TRBD2. Germline V CDR1 and CDR2: LNHDA, SQIVND (reference sequence). The CDR3 spans 15 residues. V lost 3 bases, J lost 5 bases, and 10 bases stayed unmatched. The CDR3 region has the DNA TGTGCCAGTAGTATCACCTGGCGGGAGACCAACGAGCAGTACTTC. Its protein is CASSITWRETNEQYF.

This clone was detected once. V gene TRBV4-2 combines with J gene TRBJ1-4; TRBD1 is a possible D gene (6 bases). Germline V gives CDR1 LGHNA, CDR2 YNFKEQ. V lost 0 bases, J lost 7 bases, and 15 bases lay in between. The CDR3 spans 16 residues. CDR3 region: CASSQEKGGRGEKLFF. The CDR3 DNA follows: TGTGCCAGCAGCCAAGAAAAGGGGGGGAGGGGTGAAAAACTGTTTTTT.

The J gene is TRBJ1-6, the V gene TRBV5-3; unclear D gene. TRBV5-3 is given ORF status, its function remaining uncertain. The germline V and J ends were trimmed by 2 bases and 7 bases, with 13 bases remaining between them. CDR3 length: 15 amino acids. CDR3 protein: CARSLTPGPNSPLHF. DNA for the CDR3: TGTGCCAGAAGCTTAACGCCAGGTCCAAATTCACCCCTCCACTTT.

This clone has a single count. The CDR3 loop reads CASSLSGDLNTEAFF. As DNA, the CDR3 is TGTGCCAGCAGTTTATCCGGGGACTTGAACACTGAAGCTTTCTTT. The chain employs TRBV28 and TRBJ1-1; a possible D gene is TRBD1 (5 bases). Trimming stripped 1 base from V and 0 bases from J, with 9 bases between. CDR3 size: 15 residues. In germline, CDR1 is MDHEN, CDR2 SYDVKM.

This chain joins TRBV29-1 and TRBJ2-1; TRBD2 agrees at 11 bases. CDR1 and CDR2 (germline): SQVTM, ANQGSEA. CDR3 length: 15 amino acids. The V segment lost 7 bases and the J segment 0 bases; nucleotides outside the gene matches: 5. CDR3 in DNA: TGCAGCGCCTTAGCGGGAGGGCTCTCCTACAATGAGCAGTTCTTC. It is translated as CSALAGGLSYNEQFF.

The chain combines TRBV28 with TRBJ2-2, with 16 bases identical to TRBD2. Germline lookup yields CDR1 MDHEN and CDR2 SYDVKM. The CDR3 extends over 18 amino acids. V lost 3 bases, J lost 6 bases, and 7 bases stayed unmatched. CDR3 in amino acids: CASSLPGLAGGRSGELFF. In DNA form, the CDR3 reads TGTGCCAGCAGTTTGCCGGGACTAGCGGGAGGGCGCTCCGGGGAGCTGTTTTTT.

J is TRBJ1-5 and V is TRBV10-3; possible D gene TRBD1, 5 bases. The CDR3 loop spans 15 amino acids. Germline CDR1 ENHRY, CDR2 SYGVKD. The germline V and J ends were trimmed by 3 bases and 0 bases, with 9 bases remaining between them. This CDR3 is CAISESGNSNQPQHF. The CDR3 bases are TGTGCCATCAGTGAATCAGGGAATAGCAATCAGCCCCAGCATTTT.

The count of this clone is one. J is TRBJ2-1 and V is TRBV7-2; 10 bases are a match to TRBD1. This CDR3 is built from 15 residues. V shed 2 bases, J shed 4 bases, and the junction held 2 bases outside the gene matches. Germline V CDR1 and CDR2: SGHTA, FQGNSA. The CDR3 is CASSLMGQGYNEQFF. The CDR3 coding sequence is TGTGCCAGCAGCTTAATGGGACAGGGGTACAATGAGCAGTTCTTC.

V usage is TRBV19 and J usage is TRBJ2-7, with a weak D call TRBD1 (6 bases). V lost 5 bases, J lost 1 base, and 9 bases lay in between. CDR1 and CDR2 (germline): LNHDA, SQIVND (reference sequence). This CDR3 is built from 13 residues. The CDR3 DNA is TGTGCCAGTAGTCCAGGGGTTTCCTACGAGCAGTACTTC. It encodes CASSPGVSYEQYF.

The chain joins TRBV15 to TRBJ1-3; no firm D call. The CDR3 consists of 14 residues. V was pared by 7 bases and J by 1 base, with 11 bases between. Germline assignment: CDR1 LNHNV and CDR2 YYDKDF (reference sequence). For the CDR3, the DNA is TGTGCCACCACGAGGGCCGGGTCTGGAAACACCATATATTTT. This translates into CATTRAGSGNTIYF.

The V and J genes are TRBV7-2 and TRBJ2-5, with D possibly being TRBD2 (5 bases). Germline CDR1 is SGHTA and CDR2 is FQGNSA. Trimming left V 5 bases short and J 5 bases short, with 15 bases between. This CDR3 has 14 amino acids. DNA for the CDR3: TGTGCCAGCAGCACCTCCCGCGGGTGGGAGACCCAGTACTTC. Its translation: CASSTSRGWETQYF.

The chain recombines TRBV7-2 with TRBJ1-5, with 10 nucleotides matching TRBD1. V gave up 4 bases and J gave up 7 bases; unmatched junction bases: 4. The CDR3 is 14 amino acids. Germline V lookup: CDR1 SGHTA, CDR2 FQGNSA. CDR3 sequence: CASSSTGGEQPQHF. The CDR3 DNA reads as TGTGCCAGCAGCTCGACAGGGGGCGAACAGCCCCAGCATTTT. The variable domain in full, with the rest retrieved from reference TRBV7-2 and TRBJ1-5, is GAGVSQSPSNKVTEKGKDVELRCDPISGHTALYWYRQSLGQGLEFLIYFQGNSAPDKSGLPSDRFSAERTGGSVSTLTIQRTQQEDSAVYLCASSSTGGEQPQHFGDGTRLSIL.

The chain joins TRBV7-2 to TRBJ2-3, with 11 bases matching TRBD2. The CDR3 runs 15 residues. V trimming: 5 bases; J trimming: 3 bases; junction bases outside the gene matches: 4. CDR1 is SGHTA and CDR2 is FQGNSA in the germline V gene. The DNA of the CDR3 is TGTGCCAGCAGCAAACTAGCGGGAGTTACAGATACGCAGTATTTT. Translation gives CASSKLAGVTDTQYF.

This chain joins TRBV12-3 or TRBV12-4 and TRBJ2-4, with D perhaps TRBD1 (6 bases). The length of the CDR3 is 13 residues. Between the trimmed V and J ends, which lost 3 bases and 8 bases, there was a span of 11 bases. Written as DNA, the CDR3 is TGTGCCAGCAGTTTGGGGGCGCTGGACATTCAGTACTTC. Translation gives CASSLGALDIQYF.

The rearrangement joins TRBV28 to TRBJ1-2; TRBD1 agrees at 10 bases. The V segment lost 3 bases and the J segment 7 bases; nucleotides outside the gene matches: 11. CDR1 and CDR2 (germline): MDHEN, SYDVKM. The CDR3 contains 16 residues. The CDR3 region has the DNA TGTGCCAGCAGTTTCACCATGACAGGGGGCATGAGTGGCTACACCTTC. The encoded protein is CASSFTMTGGMSGYTF.